A single sample is the source of the 30 T cell receptor beta chains below, sequenced in a study of OX40 agonist ivuxolimab in advanced cancers. Clones were sequenced by immunoSEQ multiplex PCR, and TCRdb holds only the in-frame ones, with some missing. The sample carries about 69,000 clones, approximately 90% recorded once. The specimen was CD4+ or CD8+ T cells sorted from blood, collected in a trial of the OX40 agonist ivuxolimab. These receptor sequences come from an adult with an advanced solid tumor such as melanoma, head and neck, liver or kidney cancer.

The CDR3 region is CASNDRNTEAFF. The CDR3 coding sequence is TGTGCCAGTAACGACAGGAACACTGAAGCTTTCTTT. The chain has TRBV19 and TRBJ1-1; a possible D gene is TRBD1 (5 bases). Looked up from germline, CDR1 is LNHDA and CDR2 is SQIVND (reference sequence). V was clipped by 7 bases and J by 1 base, with 7 bases between them. The CDR3 extends over 12 amino acids.

The rearrangement uses TRBV29-1 and TRBJ2-5, with 7 nucleotides matching TRBD1. After removal of 4 bases from V and 5 bases from J, the junction contained 4 bases not matched to a gene. The CDR3 has 12 residues. Germline CDR1 and CDR2: SQVTM and ANQGSEA. CDR3 sequence (DNA): TGCAGCGTTGGCCCACAGGGGGAGACCCAGTACTTC. It is translated as CSVGPQGETQYF.

The chain uses TRBV5-4 and TRBJ2-2; D is perhaps TRBD2 (6 bases). V was cut by 0 bases and J by 2 bases, with 11 bases left in between. The CDR3 covers 16 residues. From germline, CDR1 is SGHNT and CDR2 YYREEE (reference sequence). In nucleotides, the CDR3 is TGTGCCAGCAGCTTGGGAGGTAGCGGAAACACCGGGGAGCTGTTTTTT. This codes for CASSLGGSGNTGELFF. Full variable domain (remainder filled in from reference TRBV5-4 and TRBJ2-2): ETGVTQSPTHLIKTRGQQVTLRCSSQSGHNTVSWYQQALGQGPQFIFQYYREEENGRGNFPPRFSGLQFPNYSSELNVNALELDDSALYLCASSLGGSGNTGELFFGEGSRLTVL.

Here the CDR3 DNA reads TGTGCCAGCAGCCGGGAGGGGGGGCGAGAGACCCAGTACTTC. This encodes CASSREGGRETQYF. J is TRBJ2-5 and V is TRBV14; possibly TRBD2 for D (7 bases). V shed 4 bases and J shed 4 bases, with 13 bases lying between them. Germline CDR1 and CDR2: SGHDN and FVKESK. This CDR3 is built from 14 residues.

The count of this clone is one. V and J are TRBV29-1 and TRBJ2-1, with D unresolved. The CDR3 covers 11 residues. CDR1 is SQVTM and CDR2 is ANQGSEA in the germline V gene. V lost 7 bases and J lost 9, with 13 bases in between. The CDR3 protein is CSALTAIEQFF. For the CDR3, the DNA is TGCAGCGCGCTTACAGCTATTGAGCAGTTCTTC.

The J gene is TRBJ2-1, the V gene TRBV28; weak D call: TRBD1 (6 bases). V shed 5 bases and J shed 7 bases, with 15 bases lying between them. In germline, CDR1 is MDHEN, CDR2 SYDVKM. The CDR3 has 14 residues. Here the CDR3 reads CASSPATGLNEQFF. For the CDR3, the DNA is TGTGCCAGCAGTCCCGCTACAGGGTTGAATGAGCAGTTCTTC.

The V call is TRBV30, the J call TRBJ1-2; TRBD1 is a possible D gene (5 bases). The V end was cut by 0 bases, the J end by 4 bases, with 9 bases between. The germline V gene has CDR1 GTSNPN and CDR2 SVGIG (reference sequence). The CDR3 is 13 amino acids. The chain's CDR3 is CAWSVLQGYGYTF. The CDR3 nucleotides are TGTGCCTGGAGTGTTTTGCAGGGCTATGGCTACACCTTC.

This clone was seen only a few times. V gene TRBV7-9 combines with J gene TRBJ1-2; D not certain. Germline V gives CDR1 SEHNR, CDR2 FQNEAQ (reference sequence). V lost 5 bases to trimming and J lost 2 bases, with 6 bases between them. The CDR3 is 12 amino acids. The CDR3 bases are TGTGCCAGCAGCGTGACAAACTATGGCTACACCTTC. This translates into CASSVTNYGYTF.

This clone was counted between two and nine times. J is TRBJ1-1 and V is TRBV13, with D possibly matching TRBD1 (5 bases). Trimming cost V 5 bases and J 1 base, with 8 bases left between them. The CDR3 runs to 13 residues. Germline loops: CDR1 PRHDT, CDR2 FYEKMQ (reference sequence). The CDR3 is CASSLGGNTEAFF. The DNA of the CDR3 is TGTGCCAGCAGCCTCGGGGGGAACACTGAAGCTTTCTTT.

V is TRBV27 and J is TRBJ2-6; unclear D gene. This CDR3 is built from 14 residues. Trimming cost V 5 bases and J 4 bases, with 9 bases left between them. CDR1 is MNHEY and CDR2 is SMNVEV in the germline V gene (reference sequence). In DNA, the CDR3 is TGTGCCAGCAGTCCCACCGTGGGGGCCAACGTCCTGACTTTC. This gives the protein CASSPTVGANVLTF.

This clone has more than one count but fewer than ten. The gene calls are TRBV27 and TRBJ2-7; a weak D match, TRBD2 (5 bases). V lost 3 bases and J lost 7, with 22 bases in between. This CDR3 has 16 amino acids. Germline loops: CDR1 MNHEY, CDR2 SMNVEV (reference sequence). The CDR3 nucleotides are TGTGCCAGCAGTTTTGAGGGCCGATGGCCGTTGGGTGAGCAGTACTTC. It is translated as CASSFEGRWPLGEQYF.

This clone was detected once. The chain employs TRBV7-3 and TRBJ1-2, with 8 nucleotides matching TRBD1. J lost 3 bases, V lost 5 bases, and 2 bases had no gene match. Per germline, CDR1 SGHTA and CDR2 FQGTGA. The CDR3 has 13 residues. The CDR3 loop is CASSMDRDYGYTF. CDR3 DNA sequence: TGTGCCAGCAGCATGGACAGGGACTATGGCTACACCTTC.

The table lists this clone with a few counts. The chain uses TRBV6-5 and TRBJ1-2, with D perhaps TRBD1 (6 bases). In germline, CDR1 is MNHEY, CDR2 SVGAGI. This CDR3 has 12 residues. The V and J ends lost 7 bases and 7 bases respectively, with 13 bases between them. The CDR3 reads CASTPTGVGYTF. For the CDR3, the DNA is TGTGCCAGCACCCCGACAGGCGTTGGCTACACCTTC.

The genes are TRBV29-1 and TRBJ2-1; 7 nucleotides line up with TRBD1. This CDR3 region has 14 residues. Germline CDR1 is SQVTM and CDR2 is ANQGSEA. V shed 6 bases and J 2 bases; nucleotides not matched to a gene: 7. The CDR3 sequence: CSVGQLLTYNEQFF. The CDR3 bases are TGCAGCGTGGGACAGCTCCTGACCTACAATGAGCAGTTCTTC.

This rearrangement joins TRBV27 to TRBJ1-1; 9 bases are a match to TRBD1. The CDR3 sequence is 15 residues long. Germline V gene data show CDR1 as MNHEY and CDR2 as SMNVEV (reference sequence). The J segment lost 1 base and the V segment lost 5 bases, leaving 5 bases of the junction unmatched. The CDR3: CASSPGTGKNTEAFF. In DNA form, the CDR3 reads TGTGCCAGCAGTCCCGGGACAGGGAAGAACACTGAAGCTTTCTTT.

The chain links TRBV7-2 to TRBJ1-5, with D maybe TRBD1 (6 bases). V was cut by 4 bases and J by 3 bases, with 13 bases left in between. This CDR3 has 15 residues. The germline V gene encodes CDR1 SGHTA and CDR2 FQGNSA. The DNA of the CDR3 is TGTGCCAGCAGCTCCCGACAGGCGGACAATCAGCCCCAGCATTTT. Amino acids: CASSSRQADNQPQHF.

The chain combines TRBV5-6 with TRBJ1-5; 10 bases line up with TRBD1. Trimming removed 4 bases from V and 4 bases from J; junction bases left unmatched: 5. CDR3 size: 15 residues. Germline values: CDR1 SGHDT, CDR2 YYEEEE. The CDR3, as DNA: TGTGCCAGCAGCGCACTGGGACAGGGGAATCAGCCCCAGCATTTT. This gives the protein CASSALGQGNQPQHF.

This chain joins TRBV7-3 and TRBJ1-1, with 8 nucleotides matching TRBD1. The CDR3 consists of 14 residues. Germline-derived CDR1 and CDR2 are SGHTA and FQGTGA. The trim removed 2 bases at V and 6 bases at J, leaving 5 bases unmatched. In DNA form, the CDR3 reads TGTGCCAGCAGCTTATCAGGGGGCGCACCTGAAGCTTTCTTT. Translating it yields CASSLSGGAPEAFF.

This rearrangement joins TRBV7-2 to TRBJ2-1, with unresolved D. The CDR3 consists of 15 residues. V lost 6 bases, J lost 4 bases, and 16 bases lay in between. Germline V gives CDR1 SGHTA, CDR2 FQGNSA. Here the CDR3 reads CASRPYSTVYNEQFF. In nucleotides, the CDR3 is TGTGCCAGCAGACCCTACTCCACTGTTTACAATGAGCAGTTCTTC.

This clone was seen once. This chain joins TRBV5-1 and TRBJ2-1; 9 nucleotides align to TRBD1. The CDR3 extends over 15 amino acids. Trimming cost V 5 bases and J 9 bases; bases outside gene matches: 12. CDR1 is SGHRS, CDR2 YFSETQ, per germline. In DNA form, the CDR3 reads TGCGCCAGCAGTCGGAGGACAGGGGAATCAACTGAGCAGTTCTTC. Protein product: CASSRRTGESTEQFF.

This clone was seen a single time. V and J are TRBV5-1 and TRBJ2-5, with D uncertain. In germline, CDR1 is SGHRS, CDR2 YFSETQ. The CDR3 has 14 amino acids. Trimming left V 0 bases short and J 3 bases short, with 9 bases between. This CDR3 is CASSLGRLEETQYF. The CDR3 nucleotides read TGCGCCAGCAGCTTGGGCAGGTTGGAAGAGACCCAGTACTTC.

The chain joins TRBV29-1 to TRBJ2-3; 7 nucleotides line up with TRBD2. There are 14 residues in the CDR3. V was pared by 3 bases and J by 1 base, with 4 bases of the junction left unmatched. Germline CDR1 SQVTM, CDR2 ANQGSEA. The CDR3 spells CSVERGMGTDTQYF. CDR3 nucleotide sequence: TGCAGCGTTGAGCGGGGGATGGGCACAGATACGCAGTATTTT.

The V gene is TRBV6-1, the J gene TRBJ2-1; 8 positions agree with TRBD2. The ends lost 7 bases at V and 4 bases at J; junction bases unmatched: 3. This CDR3 is built from 13 residues. In germline, CDR1 is MNHNS, CDR2 SASEGT. The CDR3 spells CASKLAAYNEQFF. For the CDR3, the DNA is TGTGCCAGCAAACTAGCGGCGTACAATGAGCAGTTCTTC.

The chain uses TRBV28 and TRBJ2-7; maybe TRBD2 (7 bases). There are 17 residues in the CDR3. V was clipped by 6 bases and J by 6 bases, with 27 bases between them. Germline V gene sequence: CDR1 MDHEN, CDR2 SYDVKM. This chain's CDR3 is CASRLPPGGGSGSEQYF. The CDR3 bases are TGTGCCAGCAGACTCCCCCCCGGGGGCGGGAGTGGTAGCGAGCAGTACTTC.

V gene TRBV5-4 combines with J gene TRBJ1-5, with D perhaps TRBD1 (6 bases). Deletions cut 1 base from V and 6 bases from J, with 8 bases between. The length of the CDR3 is 13 residues. Germline V CDR1 and CDR2: SGHNT, YYREEE (reference sequence). CDR3 protein: CASSLTGRQPQHF. CDR3 bases: TGTGCCAGCAGCTTGACAGGGCGTCAGCCCCAGCATTTT.

V usage is TRBV19 and J usage is TRBJ2-3; possibly TRBD2 for D (5 bases). Trimming pared 5 bases from V and 2 bases from J, leaving 11 bases between. The germline V gene encodes CDR1 LNHDA and CDR2 SQIVND (reference sequence). The CDR3 spans 14 residues. CDR3 in DNA: TGTGCCAGTAGTCTGAGCGGTTACACAGATACGCAGTATTTT. It yields the protein CASSLSGYTDTQYF.

This sequence joins TRBV25-1 and TRBJ1-5, with 7 positions matching TRBD1. V was pared by 4 bases and J by 2 bases, with 2 bases of the junction left unmatched. CDR3 size: 14 residues. Germline values: CDR1 MGHDK, CDR2 SYGVNS. CDR3 in DNA: TGTGCCAGCAGTGGTACAGGGGGCAATCAGCCCCAGCATTTT. Translated, it gives CASSGTGGNQPQHF.

The chain uses TRBV28 and TRBJ1-5; TRBD1 agrees at 7 bases. Germline trimming cut 2 bases from V and 9 bases from J; bases unmatched to any gene: 7. The CDR3 loop spans 14 amino acids. Germline lookup yields CDR1 MDHEN and CDR2 SYDVKM. CDR3 region: CASSLRQGRAPQHF. The CDR3 coding sequence is TGTGCCAGCAGTTTACGACAGGGCAGGGCGCCCCAGCATTTT.

V gene TRBV6-6 combines with J gene TRBJ2-7; 12 nucleotides agree with TRBD1. CDR1 is MNHNY and CDR2 is SVGAGI in the germline V gene (reference sequence). V was pared by 7 bases and J by 7 bases, with 5 bases of the junction left unmatched. This CDR3 has 13 amino acids. This CDR3 reads CASMGQGAWEQYF. The CDR3 coding sequence is TGTGCCAGCATGGGACAGGGGGCCTGGGAGCAGTACTTC.

This chain connects TRBV7-8 to TRBJ1-5, with D maybe TRBD1 (6 bases). The CDR3 is 16 residues long. Trimming pared 3 bases from V and 6 bases from J, leaving 18 bases between. CDR1 is SGHVS, CDR2 FQNEAQ, per germline. The CDR3 bases are TGTGCCAGCAGCTTGGGCTCGGGGGCTCAAGGTCAGCCCCAGCATTTT. Translating gives CASSLGSGAQGQPQHF.